The rows below give T cell receptor beta chains drawn from one sample of a study of shared clonotypes between healthy human individuals. The assay was immunoSEQ multiplex PCR, and TCRdb's table has in-frame clones only and misses some. The data contain about half a million clones, 65% to 85% of them seen just once; the ten biggest clones take up over 9.5%. Material: PBMCs. These receptors were taken from a woman between 35 and 50 years old in good health. Some clones in this sample may be carry-over from other donors' samples. The CDR3 runs from the conserved cysteine through the conserved F or W. The order of the fields is CDR3 DNA, CDR3 protein, J gene, D gene, V gene, clone size. D genes are given only for firm matches. The size of a clone is reported for some rows only, either as once, few or many, or as a class for expanded clones.

DNA: TGTGCCAGCAGCCCGACAGGGAACTATGGCTACACCTTC; CDR3: CASSPTGNYGYTF; J: TRBJ1-2; D: TRBD1; V: TRBV7-2; size: NA
DNA: TGTGCCACCAGCACCTTTAGCGGGAGGGAAAGGAACGAGCAGTACTTC; CDR3: CATSTFSGRERNEQYF; J: TRBJ2-7; D: TRBD2; V: TRBV15; size: NA
DNA: TGCGCCAGCAGCTTGGGGACAGGGGGCGGCACCGGGGAGCTGTTTTTT; CDR3: CASSLGTGGGTGELFF; J: TRBJ2-2; D: TRBD1; V: TRBV5-1; size: many
DNA: TGTGCCAGTAGTCCATCGACCGGGGAGCTGTTTTTT; CDR3: CASSPSTGELFF; J: TRBJ2-2; D: NA; V: TRBV19; size: NA
DNA: TGCGCCAGCAGCCAATTCTGGGGGCCCGGGGAGCTGTTTTTT; CDR3: CASSQFWGPGELFF; J: TRBJ2-2; D: NA; V: TRBV4-1; size: NA
DNA: TGTGCCAGCAGTTTATCAGGTTCACTTGAAAAACTGTTTTTT; CDR3: CASSLSGSLEKLFF; J: TRBJ1-4; D: NA; V: TRBV27; size: few
DNA: TGTGCCAGCAGCTCTTGGCCGACTAGCGGGAGGGCCTATGAGCAGTTCTTC; CDR3: CASSSWPTSGRAYEQFF; J: TRBJ2-1; D: TRBD2; V: TRBV11-2; size: NA
DNA: TGTGCCAGCTCACTACAGGCCGGGGAGCTGTTTTTT; CDR3: CASSLQAGELFF; J: TRBJ2-2; D: NA; V: TRBV18; size: few
DNA: TGTGCCAGCAGCGTAGGGGCTAGCGGGAGTGTTCGCTACGAGCAGTACTTC; CDR3: CASSVGASGSVRYEQYF; J: TRBJ2-7; D: TRBD2; V: TRBV9; size: NA
DNA: TGTGCCAGTAGTAAGGCAAACTGGGGCCCATACAATGAGCAGTTCTTC; CDR3: CASSKANWGPYNEQFF; J: TRBJ2-1; D: NA; V: TRBV19; size: NA
DNA: TGCGCCAGCAGCCCGGGACTAGCGGGAGCCGAGCAGTACTTC; CDR3: CASSPGLAGAEQYF; J: TRBJ2-7; D: TRBD2; V: TRBV4-1; size: once
DNA: TGTGCCAGCAAAGAAAGCAATCAGCCCCAGCATTTT; CDR3: CASKESNQPQHF; J: TRBJ1-5; D: NA; V: TRBV6-6; size: NA
DNA: TGTGCCTGGACCCGTCTGAGTTGGGGCTACACCTTC; CDR3: CAWTRLSWGYTF; J: TRBJ1-2; D: NA; V: TRBV30; size: NA
DNA: TGTGCCAGTAGTATAGGAGAGTTTAGCAATGAGCAGTTCTTC; CDR3: CASSIGEFSNEQFF; J: TRBJ2-1; D: NA; V: TRBV19; size: NA
DNA: TGTGCCAGCAGCTTGGGGAGACCAGGGTTAGGTGATGAGCAGTTCTTC; CDR3: CASSLGRPGLGDEQFF; J: TRBJ2-1; D: NA; V: TRBV11-3; size: many
DNA: TGTGCCAGCAGCCCCACCGGGGCGACCCAGTACTTC; CDR3: CASSPTGATQYF; J: TRBJ2-5; D: NA; V: TRBV9; size: NA
DNA: TGTGCCAGCAGTGACCGGGACAGGGGGCAAGCTAACTATGGCTACACCTTC; CDR3: CASSDRDRGQANYGYTF; J: TRBJ1-2; D: TRBD1; V: TRBV6-1; size: NA
DNA: TGTGCCAGCAGTGAACCGGGGGCTAGCGGGACCTACGAGCAGTACTTC; CDR3: CASSEPGASGTYEQYF; J: TRBJ2-7; D: TRBD2; V: TRBV2; size: few
DNA: TGTGCCACCAGCAGAGAAAATCGGGAGGGTTGGAACGAGCAGTACTTC; CDR3: CATSRENREGWNEQYF; J: TRBJ2-7; D: TRBD2; V: TRBV15; size: NA
DNA: TGTGCCAGCAGGCTAGCGGGAGGGGGTTCCTACGAGCAGTACTTC; CDR3: CASRLAGGGSYEQYF; J: TRBJ2-7; D: TRBD2; V: TRBV28; size: NA
DNA: TGTGCCAGCAGGCCTTGGGGAGCGGCCGAGCAGTACTTC; CDR3: CASRPWGAAEQYF; J: TRBJ2-7; D: NA; V: TRBV6-5; size: few
DNA: TGTGCCAGCAGCTCGGAGGGACGGCATAATGAAAAACTGTTTTTT; CDR3: CASSSEGRHNEKLFF; J: TRBJ1-4; D: NA; V: TRBV7-9; size: few
DNA: TGTGCCAGCTCACCAGCTCTAGCGGGAAGCTCCTACGAGCAGTACTTC; CDR3: CASSPALAGSSYEQYF; J: TRBJ2-7; D: TRBD2; V: TRBV18; size: NA
DNA: TGCAGCGTTCGCGGCGGGACGACAGATACGCAGTATTTT; CDR3: CSVRGGTTDTQYF; J: TRBJ2-3; D: NA; V: TRBV29-1; size: NA
DNA: TGTGCCAGCAGTTTAAACCTTTGGGGCGGGGGCAATGAGCAGTTCTTC; CDR3: CASSLNLWGGGNEQFF; J: TRBJ2-1; D: TRBD2; V: TRBV28; size: NA
DNA: TGTGCCAGCAGCGACGCCCGACACGGAGATGGAGGCTACACCTTC; CDR3: CASSDARHGDGGYTF; J: TRBJ1-2; D: NA; V: TRBV7-9; size: NA
DNA: TGTGCCAGCAGCCCCAACGGGGGGGCGGGGAAGCAGTACTTC; CDR3: CASSPNGGAGKQYF; J: TRBJ2-7; D: TRBD2; V: TRBV7-2; size: NA
DNA: TGTGCCAGCAGCTCCTGGAGCCAGGGGGGTTCAGATACGCAGTATTTT; CDR3: CASSSWSQGGSDTQYF; J: TRBJ2-3; D: NA; V: TRBV7-2; size: NA
DNA: TGTGCCAGCAGTTACACCCCTAGCGGGAGCACAGATACGCAGTATTTT; CDR3: CASSYTPSGSTDTQYF; J: TRBJ2-3; D: TRBD2; V: TRBV6-5; size: many
DNA: TGTGCCAGCACAACGGGGGCGCTGTCCACCGGGGAGCTGTTTTTT; CDR3: CASTTGALSTGELFF; J: TRBJ2-2; D: NA; V: TRBV28; size: NA
DNA: TGTGCCAGCAGCCCCAGCCTGCCTGGGGCCAACGTCCTGACTTTC; CDR3: CASSPSLPGANVLTF; J: TRBJ2-6; D: NA; V: TRBV7-9; size: NA
DNA: TGTGCCAGCAGGACCACGAGACAGGCGGGAGCTTTCTTT; CDR3: CASRTTRQAGAFF; J: TRBJ1-1; D: NA; V: TRBV6-5; size: NA
DNA: TGCGCCAGCAGCCCCGGACTAGCGGGAGTCTACGAGCAGTACTTC; CDR3: CASSPGLAGVYEQYF; J: TRBJ2-7; D: TRBD2; V: TRBV5-1; size: once
DNA: TGTGCCAGCAGCTTCGGGGTAGGGTCTGGAAACACCATATATTTT; CDR3: CASSFGVGSGNTIYF; J: TRBJ1-3; D: NA; V: TRBV5-6; size: NA
DNA: TGCAGCGCCCGAGGTTGGCTATCTTCAGATACGCAGTATTTT; CDR3: CSARGWLSSDTQYF; J: TRBJ2-3; D: NA; V: TRBV29-1; size: NA
DNA: TGTGCCAGCAGCGCCGACTTGAACAATGAGCAGTTCTTC; CDR3: CASSADLNNEQFF; J: TRBJ2-1; D: NA; V: TRBV6-4; size: few
DNA: TGTGCCAGCACCCTCCGCCCCCCTAGCGGGACAGGAGATACGCAGTATTTT; CDR3: CASTLRPPSGTGDTQYF; J: TRBJ2-3; D: NA; V: TRBV2; size: NA
DNA: TGTGCCATCCGGTCGGGACAGGACACAGATACGCAGTATTTT; CDR3: CAIRSGQDTDTQYF; J: TRBJ2-3; D: TRBD1; V: TRBV10-3; size: NA
DNA: TGTGCCAGCAGCCCCGGGACTAGCGGCACGGCTCAGTTCTTC; CDR3: CASSPGTSGTAQFF; J: TRBJ2-1; D: TRBD2; V: TRBV9; size: NA
DNA: TGTGCCAGTAGTATATCTCGGCTGATGAACACTGAAGCTTTCTTT; CDR3: CASSISRLMNTEAFF; J: TRBJ1-1; D: NA; V: TRBV19; size: NA
DNA: TGCGCCAGCAGCTTGGGACAGGGGGTCTTCTACGAGCAGTACTTC; CDR3: CASSLGQGVFYEQYF; J: TRBJ2-7; D: TRBD1; V: TRBV5-1; size: NA
DNA: TGTGCCAGCAGCTCCCAGAGCGGCTTCACAGATACGCAGTATTTT; CDR3: CASSSQSGFTDTQYF; J: TRBJ2-3; D: NA; V: TRBV11-2; size: NA
DNA: TGTGCCAGCAGCAGACAGAACGAGGCTACACTCTACGAGCAGTACTTC; CDR3: CASSRQNEATLYEQYF; J: TRBJ2-7; D: NA; V: TRBV21-1; size: NA
DNA: TGCGCCAGCAGCTTCTCGGACGGCTCCACAGATACGCAGTATTTT; CDR3: CASSFSDGSTDTQYF; J: TRBJ2-3; D: NA; V: TRBV5-1; size: NA
DNA: TGTGCCAGCAGCGTAGCAGGGATAGGAAACACCATATATTTT; CDR3: CASSVAGIGNTIYF; J: TRBJ1-3; D: NA; V: TRBV9; size: NA
DNA: TGTGCCAGCAGTCCCGGGACGAACCCCCAGCATTTT; CDR3: CASSPGTNPQHF; J: TRBJ1-5; D: NA; V: TRBV6-6; size: NA
DNA: TGTGCCAGCAGTCGACAGGGACAAGAGACCCAGTACTTC; CDR3: CASSRQGQETQYF; J: TRBJ2-5; D: TRBD1; V: TRBV6-6; size: NA
DNA: TGTGCCAGCAGCCCAACTACAGGGAATGAGCAGTTCTTC; CDR3: CASSPTTGNEQFF; J: TRBJ2-1; D: NA; V: TRBV7-3; size: once
DNA: TGTGCCAGCAGAATCGGGAGAAGGGGAGAGCAGTTCTTC; CDR3: CASRIGRRGEQFF; J: TRBJ2-1; D: NA; V: TRBV27; size: NA
DNA: TGTGCCAGCAATCCCACCGGGACGGGAAAGTATAGCAATCAGCCCCAGCATTTT; CDR3: CASNPTGTGKYSNQPQHF; J: TRBJ1-5; D: NA; V: TRBV7-9; size: many
DNA: TGTGCCAGTACGCCGGGCAGTACACATGAAAAACTGTTTTTT; CDR3: CASTPGSTHEKLFF; J: TRBJ1-4; D: NA; V: TRBV28; size: NA
DNA: TGTGCCAGCAGCGCCCCGGGCCAGTGGACTGAAGCTTTCTTT; CDR3: CASSAPGQWTEAFF; J: TRBJ1-1; D: NA; V: TRBV21-1; size: NA
DNA: TGTGCCAGCAGTGAATCGTGGGTGGGGCCAACTCGTGGCTACACCTTC; CDR3: CASSESWVGPTRGYTF; J: TRBJ1-2; D: NA; V: TRBV6-1; size: NA
DNA: TGTGCCAGCTCGGCAGGGACCCAGACGGATACGCAGTATTTT; CDR3: CASSAGTQTDTQYF; J: TRBJ2-3; D: NA; V: TRBV18; size: NA
DNA: TGTGCCAGCATCCCCGGACTAGGGGTCTACAATGAGCAGTTCTTC; CDR3: CASIPGLGVYNEQFF; J: TRBJ2-1; D: TRBD2; V: TRBV6-1; size: once
DNA: TGTGCCAGCAGCCCCGCCCCCGGGGGTGGCAATCAGCCCCAGCATTTT; CDR3: CASSPAPGGGNQPQHF; J: TRBJ1-5; D: NA; V: TRBV7-2; size: NA
DNA: TGTGCCAGCAAGGTCAGTAGCGGGAGTAGGTATGAGCAGTTCTTC; CDR3: CASKVSSGSRYEQFF; J: TRBJ2-1; D: TRBD2; V: TRBV28; size: NA
DNA: TGTGCCAGCAGCCAAGATGAGGGTCCAGGAAACACCATATATTTT; CDR3: CASSQDEGPGNTIYF; J: TRBJ1-3; D: NA; V: TRBV4-2; size: few